This paragraph covers one T cell receptor beta chain sequence. The data were obtained in a study of blood T cell repertoires in COVID-19. Across the whole study: The United States, Italy and Spain provided the acute and convalescent COVID-19 samples. Sources were T cells, B-cell-depleted T cells, or PBMCs; the material itself was cDNA or gDNA.

As processed by the authors: How many nucleated cells were present was estimated from reference gene primer amplification. Method: immunoSEQ multiplex PCR; TCRdb's copy keeps in-frame clones and lacks some. D and trimming were read from the DNA, whereas the V and J calls and clone size are those reported in that table. The table shows roughly 190,000 clones, with about 85% occurring only once. V lost 6 bases and J lost 3, with 9 bases in between. The CDR3 has 13 residues. CDR1 is MGHDK and CDR2 is SYGVNS in the germline V gene. V is TRBV25-1 and J is TRBJ2-1; D unclear. The source material was peripheral blood. The TCR was taken from a woman of 80 years or more in a cohort sampled during active or convalescent COVID-19. The DNA of the CDR3 is TGTGCCAGCAGCCAGCAGGACTACAATGAGCAGTTCTTC. Its protein product is CASSQQDYNEQFF.